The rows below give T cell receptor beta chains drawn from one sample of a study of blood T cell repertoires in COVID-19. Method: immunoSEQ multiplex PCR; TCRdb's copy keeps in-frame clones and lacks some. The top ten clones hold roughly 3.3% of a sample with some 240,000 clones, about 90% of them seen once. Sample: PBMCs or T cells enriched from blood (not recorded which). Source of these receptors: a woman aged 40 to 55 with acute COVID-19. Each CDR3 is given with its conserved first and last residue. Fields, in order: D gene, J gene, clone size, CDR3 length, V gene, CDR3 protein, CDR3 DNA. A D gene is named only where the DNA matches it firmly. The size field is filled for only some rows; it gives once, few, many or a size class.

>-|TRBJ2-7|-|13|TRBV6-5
CASSYGGRYEQYF
TGTGCCAGCAGTTACGGGGGCCGCTACGAGCAGTACTTC
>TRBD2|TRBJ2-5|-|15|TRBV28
CASSLTSGNQETQYF
TGTGCCAGCAGTTTAACTAGCGGGAATCAAGAGACCCAGTACTTC
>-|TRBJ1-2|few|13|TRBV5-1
CASRKQNPYGYTF
TGCGCCAGCAGGAAACAAAACCCCTATGGCTACACCTTC
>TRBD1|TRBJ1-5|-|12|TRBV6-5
CASIRQGRPQHF
TGTGCCAGCATAAGACAGGGTAGGCCCCAGCATTTT
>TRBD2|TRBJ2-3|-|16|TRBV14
CASSHHRTSGIDTQYF
TGTGCCAGCAGCCATCATAGGACTAGCGGGATAGATACGCAGTATTTT
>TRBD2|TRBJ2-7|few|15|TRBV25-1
CASSVGREGRDEQYF
TGTGCCAGCAGTGTTGGGCGGGAGGGCCGAGACGAGCAGTACTTC
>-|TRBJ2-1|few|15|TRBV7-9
CASSLDSRGYNEQFF
TGTGCCAGCAGCTTAGACTCGAGGGGGTACAATGAGCAGTTCTTC
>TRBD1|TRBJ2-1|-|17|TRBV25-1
CASSESWDRDGDNEQFF
TGTGCCAGCAGTGAATCCTGGGACAGGGATGGGGACAATGAGCAGTTCTTC
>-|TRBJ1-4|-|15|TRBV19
CASKMVDSRNEKLFF
TGTGCCAGTAAGATGGTCGACAGTCGTAATGAAAAACTGTTTTTT
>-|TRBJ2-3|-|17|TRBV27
CASGILTRTAGTDTQYF
TGTGCCAGCGGCATCCTCACCCGGACGGCAGGGACAGATACGCAGTATTTT
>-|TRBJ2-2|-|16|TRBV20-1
CSASPIGRQAGGELFF
TGCAGTGCTAGTCCTATAGGTCGACAGGCTGGGGGGGAGCTGTTTTTT
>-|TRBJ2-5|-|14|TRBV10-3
CAISDSGLQETQYF
TGTGCCATCAGTGATTCTGGGCTCCAAGAGACCCAGTACTTC
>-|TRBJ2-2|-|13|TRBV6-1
CASSEVSGGELFF
TGTGCCAGCAGTGAAGTGTCGGGCGGGGAGCTGTTTTTT
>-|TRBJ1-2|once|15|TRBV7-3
CASSLTGGLSYGYTF
TGTGCCAGCAGCTTAACCGGGGGGCTCTCCTATGGCTACACCTTC
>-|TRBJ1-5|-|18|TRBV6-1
CASSVGETGRYSNQPQHF
TGTGCCAGCAGTGTAGGGGAGACAGGACGCTATAGCAATCAGCCCCAGCATTTT
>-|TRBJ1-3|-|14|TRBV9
CASSGDNSGNTIYF
TGTGCCAGCAGTGGCGACAACTCTGGAAACACCATATATTTT
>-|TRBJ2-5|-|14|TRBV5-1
CASSLEGPQETQYF
TGCGCCAGCAGCTTGGAGGGGCCCCAAGAGACCCAGTACTTC
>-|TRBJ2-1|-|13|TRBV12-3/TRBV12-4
CASSGDSNGEQFF
TGTGCCAGCAGTGGAGACTCCAACGGTGAGCAGTTCTTC
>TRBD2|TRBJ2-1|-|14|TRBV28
CASTAGVEYNEQFF
TGTGCCAGCACGGCGGGAGTAGAGTACAATGAGCAGTTCTTC
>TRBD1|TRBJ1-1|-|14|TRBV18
CASSRQGAWVEAFF
TGTGCCAGCTCACGACAGGGGGCTTGGGTTGAAGCTTTCTTT
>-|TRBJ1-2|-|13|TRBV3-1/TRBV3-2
CASSGGGLKGYTF
TGTGCCAGCAGCGGGGGCGGGTTGAAGGGCTACACCTTC
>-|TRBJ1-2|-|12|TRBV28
CASSTGNYGYTF
TGTGCCAGCAGTACAGGAAACTATGGCTACACCTTC
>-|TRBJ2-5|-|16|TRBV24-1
CATSDQDRQYQETQYF
TGTGCCACCAGTGACCAGGACAGACAGTACCAAGAGACCCAGTACTTC
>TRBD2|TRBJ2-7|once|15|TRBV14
CASSQRGRGLAGQSF
TGTGCCAGCAGCCAAAGGGGGCGAGGACTAGCGGGCCAATCCTTC
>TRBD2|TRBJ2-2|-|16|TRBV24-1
CATSGTSGKLGGELFF
TGTGCCACCAGTGGGACTAGCGGGAAGCTAGGCGGGGAGCTGTTTTTT
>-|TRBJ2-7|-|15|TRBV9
CASSVEGKGSYEQYF
TGTGCCAGCAGCGTAGAGGGGAAGGGTTCTTACGAGCAGTACTTC
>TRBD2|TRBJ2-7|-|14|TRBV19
CASSRSGNSYEQYF
TGTGCCAGTAGTCGCAGCGGGAACTCCTACGAGCAGTACTTC
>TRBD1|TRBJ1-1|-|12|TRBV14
CASSYRDSEAFF
TGTGCCAGCAGCTACCGGGACAGCGAAGCTTTCTTT
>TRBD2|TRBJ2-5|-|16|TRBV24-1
CATSDSGGSYQETQYF
TGTGCCACCAGTGATAGTGGCGGGAGCTATCAAGAGACCCAGTACTTC
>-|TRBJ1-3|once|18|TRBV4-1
CASSQDPRGANSGNTIYF
TGCGCCAGCAGCCAGGACCCCAGGGGAGCGAACTCTGGAAACACCATATATTTT
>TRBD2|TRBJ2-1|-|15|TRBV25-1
CASRTYLGGYDEQFF
TGTGCCAGCAGAACCTATCTCGGGGGGTACGATGAGCAGTTCTTC
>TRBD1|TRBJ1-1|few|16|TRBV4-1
CASSQDRGHMNTEAFF
TGCGCCAGCAGCCAGGACAGGGGCCACATGAACACTGAAGCTTTCTTT